A single sample gave rise to the 2 T cell receptor beta chains below, sequenced in a study of radiotherapy plus CTLA-4 blockade in lung cancer. Profiled with immunoSEQ multiplex PCR; TCRdb holds only in-frame clones, not every one. This table has tens of thousands of clones, around 70% appearing once. Material: peripheral blood, obtained from a patient treated with radiotherapy plus ipilimumab. The origin of the receptors is a human donor with non-small cell lung cancer that progressed on radiotherapy plus ipilimumab.

The chain employs TRBV28 and TRBJ1-1, with 8 bases fitting TRBD1. The germline V gene has CDR1 MDHEN and CDR2 SYDVKM. This CDR3 has 18 amino acids. J was trimmed by 1 base and V by 5 bases; bases with no gene match: 15. For the CDR3, the DNA is TGTGCCAGCAGTCCCCACAGGGGGGGGTGGCCCCCGAACACTGAAGCTTTCTTT. It codes for CASSPHRGGWPPNTEAFF.

V gene TRBV9 combines with J gene TRBJ2-6, with D tentatively TRBD1 (6 bases). CDR3 length: 15 amino acids. V lost 3 bases and J 4 bases, leaving 11 bases between the germline ends. Germline loops: CDR1 SGDLS, CDR2 YYNGEE. CDR3 in amino acids: CASSGGHSGANVLTF. CDR3 sequence (DNA): TGTGCCAGCAGCGGGGGACATTCGGGGGCCAACGTCCTGACTTTC.